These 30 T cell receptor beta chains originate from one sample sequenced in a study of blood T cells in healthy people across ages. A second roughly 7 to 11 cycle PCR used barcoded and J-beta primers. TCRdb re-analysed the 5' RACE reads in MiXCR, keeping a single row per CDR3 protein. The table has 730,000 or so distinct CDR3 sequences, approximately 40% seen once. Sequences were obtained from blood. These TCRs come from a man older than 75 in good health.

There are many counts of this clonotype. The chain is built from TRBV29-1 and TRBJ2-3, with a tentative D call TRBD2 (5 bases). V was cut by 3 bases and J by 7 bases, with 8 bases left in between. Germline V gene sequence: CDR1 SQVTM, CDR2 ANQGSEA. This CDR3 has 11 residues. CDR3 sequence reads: CSVEAGHTQYF. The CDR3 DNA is TGCAGCGTTGAGGCGGGCCATACGCAGTATTTT.

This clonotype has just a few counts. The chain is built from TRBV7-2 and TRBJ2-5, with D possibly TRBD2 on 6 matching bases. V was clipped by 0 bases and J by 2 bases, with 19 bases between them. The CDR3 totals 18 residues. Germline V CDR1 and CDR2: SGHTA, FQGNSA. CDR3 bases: TGTGCCAGCAGCTTAGCCCTCGCTAGGCGGGGCGAACAAGAGACCCAGTACTTC. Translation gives CASSLALARRGEQETQYF.

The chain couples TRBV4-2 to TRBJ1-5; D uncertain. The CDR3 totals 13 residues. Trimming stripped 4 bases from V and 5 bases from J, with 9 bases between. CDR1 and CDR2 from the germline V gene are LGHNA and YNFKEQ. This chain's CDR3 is CASSRGVDQPQHF. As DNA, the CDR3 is TGTGCCAGCAGCCGTGGGGTTGATCAGCCCCAGCATTTT.

CDR3 protein: CASRQGENYGYTF. DNA for the CDR3: TGCGCCAGCAGACAAGGGGAAAACTATGGCTACACCTTC. The chain recombines TRBV5-1 with TRBJ1-2; D is possibly TRBD1 (5 bases). Germline V gene data show CDR1 as SGHRS and CDR2 as YFSETQ. The CDR3 is made up of 13 amino acids. V was pared by 5 bases and J by 2 bases, with 10 bases between.

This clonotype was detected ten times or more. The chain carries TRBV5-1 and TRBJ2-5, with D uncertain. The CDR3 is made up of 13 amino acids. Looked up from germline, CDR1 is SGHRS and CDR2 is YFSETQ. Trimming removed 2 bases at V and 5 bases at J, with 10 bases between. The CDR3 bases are TGCGCCAGCAGCTTCTTGCGCGAGGAGACCCAGTACTTC. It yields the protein CASSFLREETQYF. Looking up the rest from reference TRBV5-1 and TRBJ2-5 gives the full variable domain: KAGVTQTPRYLIKTRGQQVTLSCSPISGHRSVSWYQQTPGQGLQFLFEYFSETQRNKGNFPGRFSGRQFSNSRSEMNVSTLELGDSALYLCASSFLREETQYFGPGTRLLVL.

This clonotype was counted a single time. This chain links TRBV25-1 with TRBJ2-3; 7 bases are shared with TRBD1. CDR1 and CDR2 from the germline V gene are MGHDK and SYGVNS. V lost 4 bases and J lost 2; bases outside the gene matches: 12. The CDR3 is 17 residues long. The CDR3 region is CASSGGTANLPTDTQYF. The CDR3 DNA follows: TGTGCCAGCAGTGGAGGGACAGCGAATTTACCCACAGATACGCAGTATTTT.

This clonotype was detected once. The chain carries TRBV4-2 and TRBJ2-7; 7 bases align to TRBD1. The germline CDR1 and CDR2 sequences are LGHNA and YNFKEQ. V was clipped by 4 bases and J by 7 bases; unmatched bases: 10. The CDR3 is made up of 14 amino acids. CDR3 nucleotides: TGTGCCAGCAGCCGGGGACAGAGCTACAATGAGCAGTACTTC. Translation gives CASSRGQSYNEQYF.

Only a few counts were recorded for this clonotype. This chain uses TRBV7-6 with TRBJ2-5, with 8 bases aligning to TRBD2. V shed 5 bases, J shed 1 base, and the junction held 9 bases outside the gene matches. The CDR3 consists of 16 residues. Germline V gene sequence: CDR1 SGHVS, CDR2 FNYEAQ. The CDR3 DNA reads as TGTGCCAGCAGCCCCCGGGGTAGCGGGACCCAAGAGACCCAGTACTTC. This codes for CASSPRGSGTQETQYF.

CDR3 coding DNA: TGTGCCAGCTCACCTGCCAGGGTGGGCGAGCAGTACTTC. Encoded protein: CASSPARVGEQYF. The J gene is TRBJ2-4, the V gene TRBV18; D is perhaps TRBD1 (5 bases). The J call may be in error: the DNA end matches TRBJ2-7 better. The CDR3 is made up of 13 amino acids. From germline, CDR1 is KGHSH and CDR2 LQKENI.

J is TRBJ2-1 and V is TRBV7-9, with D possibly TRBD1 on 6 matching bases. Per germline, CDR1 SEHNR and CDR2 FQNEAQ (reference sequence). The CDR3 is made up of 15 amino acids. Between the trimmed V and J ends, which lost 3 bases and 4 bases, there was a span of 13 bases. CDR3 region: CASSFSQGRYNEQFF. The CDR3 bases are TGTGCCAGCAGCTTTAGTCAGGGGAGATACAATGAGCAGTTCTTC.

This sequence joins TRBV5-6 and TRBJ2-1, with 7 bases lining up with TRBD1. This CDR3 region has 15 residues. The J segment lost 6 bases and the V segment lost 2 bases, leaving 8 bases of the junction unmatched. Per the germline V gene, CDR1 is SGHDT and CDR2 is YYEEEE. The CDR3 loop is CASSLRQGVVNEQFF. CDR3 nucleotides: TGTGCCAGCAGCTTAAGGCAGGGGGTGGTCAATGAGCAGTTCTTC.

CDR3 in amino acids: CASSYSGPLDTQYF. The CDR3 DNA is TGTGCCAGCAGTTACTCGGGCCCTCTGGATACGCAGTATTTT. This rearrangement joins TRBV6-6 to TRBJ2-3; D gene unclear. The germline V gene encodes CDR1 MNHNY and CDR2 SVGAGI (reference sequence). Trimming stripped 0 bases from V and 6 bases from J, with 10 bases between. The CDR3 spans 14 residues.

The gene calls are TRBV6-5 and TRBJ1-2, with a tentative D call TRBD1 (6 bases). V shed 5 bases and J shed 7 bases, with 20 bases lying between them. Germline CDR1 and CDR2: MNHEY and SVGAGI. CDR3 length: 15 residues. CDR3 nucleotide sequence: TGTGCCAGCAGTAAAGAGTACAGGGCGGCGGCTGGCTACACCTTC. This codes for CASSKEYRAAAGYTF.

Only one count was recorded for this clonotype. This CDR3 is CASSLRAEDKGRYNEQYF. CDR3 bases: TGTGCCAGCAGCTTAAGGGCGGAAGACAAAGGGCGCTACAATGAGCAGTACTTC. The chain combines TRBV7-2 with TRBJ2-1; D is undetermined. The J call may be wrong; the DNA end is better matched by TRBJ2-7. Looked up from germline, CDR1 is SGHTA and CDR2 is FQGNSA. The CDR3 runs to 18 residues.

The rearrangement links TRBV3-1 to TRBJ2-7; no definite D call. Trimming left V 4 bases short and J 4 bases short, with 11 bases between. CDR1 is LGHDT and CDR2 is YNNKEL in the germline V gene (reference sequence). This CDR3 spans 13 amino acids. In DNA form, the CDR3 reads TGTGCCAGCAGCCCAAGGATGGATTACGAGCAGTACTTC. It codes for CASSPRMDYEQYF.

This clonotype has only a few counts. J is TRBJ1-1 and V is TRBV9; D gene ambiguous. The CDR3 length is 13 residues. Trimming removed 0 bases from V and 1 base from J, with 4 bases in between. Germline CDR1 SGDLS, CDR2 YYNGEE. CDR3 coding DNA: TGTGCCAGCAGCGTAGGAACGAACACTGAAGCTTTCTTT. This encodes CASSVGTNTEAFF.

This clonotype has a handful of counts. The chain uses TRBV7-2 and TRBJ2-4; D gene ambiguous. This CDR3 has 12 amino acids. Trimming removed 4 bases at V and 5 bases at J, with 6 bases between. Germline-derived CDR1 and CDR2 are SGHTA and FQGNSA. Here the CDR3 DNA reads TGTGCCAGCAGCTACCACCAAAACATTCAGTACTTC. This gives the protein CASSYHQNIQYF.

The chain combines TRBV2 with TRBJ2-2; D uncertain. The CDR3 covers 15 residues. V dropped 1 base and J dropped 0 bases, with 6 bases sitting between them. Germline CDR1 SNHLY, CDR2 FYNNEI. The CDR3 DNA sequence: TGTGCCAGCAGTGAAGAGGGATCGAACACCGGGGAGCTGTTTTTT. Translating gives CASSEEGSNTGELFF.

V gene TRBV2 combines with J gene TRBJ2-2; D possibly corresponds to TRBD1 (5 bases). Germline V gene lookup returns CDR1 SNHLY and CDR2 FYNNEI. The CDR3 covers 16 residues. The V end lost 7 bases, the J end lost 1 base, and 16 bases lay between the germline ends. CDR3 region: CASTREAGWNTGELFF. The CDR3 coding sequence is TGTGCCAGCACACGCGAGGCAGGGTGGAACACCGGGGAGCTGTTTTTT.

The CDR3 reads CASSGGLANEKLFF. The DNA for the CDR3 is TGTGCCAGCAGCGGGGGGTTGGCTAATGAAAAACTGTTTTTT. V is TRBV11-2 and J is TRBJ1-4, with a possible D match to TRBD1 (5 bases). CDR1 is SGHAT and CDR2 is FQNNGV in the germline V gene. The V end lost 5 bases, the J end lost 3 bases, and 10 bases lay between the germline ends. The CDR3 contains 14 residues.

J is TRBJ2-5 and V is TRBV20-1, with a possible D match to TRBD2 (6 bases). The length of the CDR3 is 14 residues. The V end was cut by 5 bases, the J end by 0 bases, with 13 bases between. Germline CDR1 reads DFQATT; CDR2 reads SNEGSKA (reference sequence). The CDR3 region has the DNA TGCAGTGCTCTCCGGGACTCCAACCAAGAGACCCAGTACTTC. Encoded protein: CSALRDSNQETQYF.

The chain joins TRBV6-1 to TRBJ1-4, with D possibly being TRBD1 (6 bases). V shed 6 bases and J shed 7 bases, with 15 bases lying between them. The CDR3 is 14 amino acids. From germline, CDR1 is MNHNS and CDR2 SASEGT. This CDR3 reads CASRMGGGGEKLFF. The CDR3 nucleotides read TGTGCCAGCAGAATGGGGGGGGGCGGTGAAAAACTGTTTTTT.

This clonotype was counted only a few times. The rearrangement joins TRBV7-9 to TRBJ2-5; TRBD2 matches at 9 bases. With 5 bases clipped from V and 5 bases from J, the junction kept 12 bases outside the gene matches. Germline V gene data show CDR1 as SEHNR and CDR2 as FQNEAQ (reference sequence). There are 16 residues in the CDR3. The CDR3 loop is CASSEPGLANSETQYF. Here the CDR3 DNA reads TGTGCCAGCAGCGAGCCGGGACTAGCAAACTCCGAGACCCAGTACTTC.

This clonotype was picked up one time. The CDR3 here is CASSRTQGQGGGYTF. CDR3 nucleotide sequence: TGTGCCAGCAGCAGGACCCAGGGACAGGGAGGCGGCTACACCTTC. The rearrangement joins TRBV7-2 to TRBJ1-2, with 9 bases fitting TRBD1. V shed 5 bases, J shed 8 bases, and the junction held 12 bases outside the gene matches. The CDR3 totals 15 residues. CDR1 is SGHTA and CDR2 is FQGNSA in the germline V gene.

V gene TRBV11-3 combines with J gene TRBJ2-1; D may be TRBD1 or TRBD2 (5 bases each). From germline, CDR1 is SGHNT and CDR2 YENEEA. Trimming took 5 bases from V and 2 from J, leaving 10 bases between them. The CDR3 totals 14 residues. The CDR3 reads CASSPGSTYNEQFF. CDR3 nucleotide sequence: TGTGCCAGCAGCCCAGGGAGTACCTACAATGAGCAGTTCTTC.

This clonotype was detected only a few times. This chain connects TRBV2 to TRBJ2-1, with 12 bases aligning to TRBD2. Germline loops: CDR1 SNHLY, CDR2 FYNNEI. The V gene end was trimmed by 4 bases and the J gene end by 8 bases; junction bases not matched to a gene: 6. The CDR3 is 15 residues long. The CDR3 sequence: CASSAALAGGYEQFF. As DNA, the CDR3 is TGTGCCAGCAGTGCCGCGCTAGCGGGAGGGTATGAGCAGTTCTTC.

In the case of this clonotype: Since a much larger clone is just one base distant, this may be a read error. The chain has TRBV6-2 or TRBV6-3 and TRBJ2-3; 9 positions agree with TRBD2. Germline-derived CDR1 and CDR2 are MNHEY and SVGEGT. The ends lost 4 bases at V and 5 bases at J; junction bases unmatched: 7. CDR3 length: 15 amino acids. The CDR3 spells CASSSGGRGEDTQYF. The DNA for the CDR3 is TGTGCCAGCAGTTCAGGCGGGAGGGGCGAAGATACGCAGTATTTT.

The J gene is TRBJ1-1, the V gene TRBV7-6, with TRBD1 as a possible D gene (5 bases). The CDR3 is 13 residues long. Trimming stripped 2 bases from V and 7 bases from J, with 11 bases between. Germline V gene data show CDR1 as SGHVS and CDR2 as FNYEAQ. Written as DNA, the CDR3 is TGTGCCAGCAGCTTATCGACAGTTAGTGAAGCTTTCTTT. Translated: CASSLSTVSEAFF.

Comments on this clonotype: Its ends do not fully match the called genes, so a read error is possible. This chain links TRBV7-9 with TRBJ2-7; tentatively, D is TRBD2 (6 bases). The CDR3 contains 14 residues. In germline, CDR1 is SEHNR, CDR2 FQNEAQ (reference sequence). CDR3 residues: CASSLGGSAYEQYF. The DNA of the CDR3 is TGTGCCAGCAGTTTAGGAGGGTCCGCCTACGAGCAGTACTTC. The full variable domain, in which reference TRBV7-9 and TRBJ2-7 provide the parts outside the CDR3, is DTGVSQNPRHKITKRGQNVTFRCDPISEHNRLYWYRQTLGQGPEFLTYFQNEAQLEKSRLLSDRFSAERPKGSFSTLEIQRTEQGDSAMYLCASSLGGSAYEQYFGPGTRLTVT.

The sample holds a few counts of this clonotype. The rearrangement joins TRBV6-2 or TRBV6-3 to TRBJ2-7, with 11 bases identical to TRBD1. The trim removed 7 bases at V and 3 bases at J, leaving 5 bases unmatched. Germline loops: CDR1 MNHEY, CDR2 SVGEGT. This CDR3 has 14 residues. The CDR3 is CASTRTGGYYEQYF. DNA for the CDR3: TGTGCCAGCACAAGGACAGGGGGCTACTACGAGCAGTACTTC.